Listed below are T cell receptor beta chains from one sample, sequenced in a study of beta chain features in type 1 diabetes. Generated by immunoSEQ multiplex PCR, the TCRdb table keeps only in-frame clones and is missing some. The repertoire holds about 340,000 clones, with around 8.5% as singletons. Sequencing was performed on central memory CD4+ T cells from blood. These receptors originate from a man aged 25-45 years with type 1 diabetes. The CDR3 runs from the conserved cysteine through the conserved F or W. Each record gives: clone size, D gene, J gene, V gene, CDR3 protein, CDR3 DNA. The D gene is left open where the match is weak. Clone size is shown for a subset of rows, as once, few, many or a class of expanded clone.

few | TRBD1 | TRBJ1-2 | TRBV7-2 | CASSTGQGRMEGYTF | TGTGCCAGCAGCACAGGACAGGGTAGGATGGAAGGCTACACCTTC
many | TRBD1 | TRBJ2-2 | TRBV7-2 | CAEGQRDTGELFF | TGTGCCGAGGGACAGAGAGACACCGGGGAGCTGTTTTTT
few | NA | TRBJ2-2 | TRBV9 | CASSARDLNTGELFF | TGTGCCAGCAGCGCCCGGGACTTGAACACCGGGGAGCTGTTTTTT
few | NA | TRBJ1-6 | TRBV28 | CASSLGRAGSPLHF | TGTGCCAGCAGTTTGGGCAGGGCAGGTTCACCCCTCCACTTT
many | NA | TRBJ1-6 | TRBV30 | CAWSGTNSPLHF | TGTGCCTGGAGTGGGACCAATTCACCCCTCCACTTT
few | TRBD2 | TRBJ2-1 | TRBV30 | CAWMTSGGAEQFF | TGTGCCTGGATGACTAGCGGGGGTGCTGAGCAGTTCTTC
NA | NA | TRBJ1-4 | TRBV30 | CAWSSAQLNEKLFF | TGTGCCTGGAGTTCGGCACAGCTGAATGAAAAACTGTTTTTT
few | NA | TRBJ1-4 | TRBV2 | CASRTQATNEKLFF | TGTGCCAGCAGGACTCAGGCAACTAATGAAAAACTGTTTTTT
NA | TRBD2 | TRBJ2-3 | TRBV5-8 | CASSSGTSGGTGTDTQYF | TGTGCCAGCAGCTCCGGGACTAGCGGGGGGACTGGCACAGATACGCAGTATTTT
few | NA | TRBJ2-5 | TRBV15 | CATSWGGETQYF | TGTGCCACCAGCTGGGGCGGAGAGACCCAGTACTTC
NA | NA | TRBJ1-2 | TRBV28 | CASSLWTEGYTF | TGTGCCAGCAGTCTATGGACAGAGGGCTACACCTTC
few | NA | TRBJ1-2 | TRBV7-2 | CASSPDRNYGYTF | TGTGCCAGCAGCCCAGACAGAAACTATGGCTACACCTTC
few | NA | TRBJ1-1 | TRBV6-6 | CASSLRGGWDTEAFF | TGTGCCAGCAGCCTACGGGGGGGTTGGGACACTGAAGCTTTCTTT
NA | NA | TRBJ1-2 | TRBV19 | CASSSEQGPYTF | TGTGCCAGTAGTAGCGAACAGGGTCCCTACACCTTC
NA | TRBD1 | TRBJ1-6 | TRBV6-5 | CASSRTGGSDSPLHF | TGTGCCAGCAGCCGGACAGGGGGCTCAGATTCACCCCTCCACTTT
NA | NA | TRBJ2-5 | TRBV14 | CASSQDKLGKETQYF | TGTGCCAGCAGCCAAGATAAGTTGGGGAAAGAGACCCAGTACTTC
many | NA | TRBJ2-3 | TRBV10-3 | CAISEDVADTQYF | TGTGCCATCAGCGAGGACGTGGCAGATACGCAGTATTTT
many | NA | TRBJ1-3 | TRBV5-1 | CASTLTGTDGNTIYF | TGCGCCAGCACTCTAACCGGGACCGATGGAAACACCATATATTTT
NA | NA | TRBJ1-2 | TRBV6-5 | CASSLDSQLANYGYTF | TGTGCCAGCAGTTTGGACAGCCAGTTAGCTAACTATGGCTACACCTTC
NA | TRBD2 | TRBJ2-7 | TRBV7-2 | CASSFSGGDYEQYF | TGTGCCAGCAGCTTCAGCGGGGGGGACTACGAGCAGTACTTC
few | TRBD1 | TRBJ2-2 | TRBV6-1 | CASSHDRGYGGELFF | TGTGCCAGCAGTCACGACAGGGGGTACGGCGGGGAGCTGTTTTTT
NA | NA | TRBJ2-3 | TRBV6-5 | CASSPTPSDTQYF | TGTGCCAGCAGCCCGACCCCTTCAGATACGCAGTATTTT
many | NA | TRBJ2-1 | TRBV7-2 | CASSLVTNEQFF | TGTGCCAGCAGCTTAGTAACCAATGAGCAGTTCTTC
few | TRBD1 | TRBJ2-6 | TRBV10-2 | CASSATGDTGANVLTF | TGCGCCAGCAGTGCAACAGGGGATACTGGGGCCAACGTCCTGACTTTC
many | NA | TRBJ1-5 | TRBV18 | CASSRDSGEPQHF | TGTGCCAGCTCTCGGGACTCGGGGGAGCCCCAGCATTTT
few | NA | TRBJ2-3 | TRBV5-1 | CASSYGTVFTDTQYF | TGCGCCAGCAGCTACGGGACGGTTTTCACAGATACGCAGTATTTT
NA | TRBD2 | TRBJ2-4 | TRBV7-8 | CASSLEISGAAKNIQYF | TGTGCCAGCAGCTTAGAGATTAGCGGGGCAGCCAAAAACATTCAGTACTTC
few | NA | TRBJ2-2 | TRBV4-3 | CASSQDGWTGELFF | TGCGCCAGCAGCCAAGATGGATGGACCGGGGAGCTGTTTTTT
NA | TRBD1 | TRBJ2-6 | TRBV4-1 | CASSRDRDSTGANVLTF | TGCGCCAGCAGCCGCGACCGGGACAGTACTGGGGCCAACGTCCTGACTTTC
NA | NA | TRBJ1-1 | TRBV28 | CASSLERDADEAFF | TGTGCCAGCAGTTTAGAACGGGACGCTGATGAAGCTTTCTTT
NA | NA | TRBJ2-7 | TRBV29-1 | CSAQGFAYEQYF | TGCAGCGCCCAGGGTTTCGCCTACGAGCAGTACTTC
NA | NA | TRBJ2-5 | TRBV11-2 | CASSLARTAEQETQYF | TGTGCCAGCAGCTTAGCGCGGACAGCAGAACAAGAGACCCAGTACTTC
many | NA | TRBJ2-7 | TRBV23-1 | CASSQNLLQGTYEQYF | TGCGCCAGCAGTCAAAACTTGTTACAGGGAACCTACGAGCAGTACTTC
NA | NA | TRBJ1-3 | TRBV19 | CASRPPGDGNTIYF | TGTGCCAGTAGACCCCCGGGAGACGGAAACACCATATATTTT
NA | NA | TRBJ2-3 | TRBV7-2 | CASSPLPGLSTDTQYF | TGTGCCAGCAGCCCATTACCGGGACTCAGCACAGATACGCAGTATTTT
few | NA | TRBJ2-1 | TRBV20-1 | CRPGTGNEQFF | TGCAGGCCTGGTACAGGGAATGAGCAGTTCTTC
NA | NA | TRBJ2-5 | TRBV10-3 | CAISESAGQETQYF | TGTGCCATCAGTGAGTCGGCCGGGCAAGAGACCCAGTACTTC
NA | TRBD1 | TRBJ1-6 | TRBV6-1 | CASSWEGAYNSPLHF | TGTGCCAGCAGTTGGGAGGGGGCGTATAATTCACCCCTCCACTTT
NA | NA | TRBJ1-2 | TRBV5-4 | CASSLAGGYGYTF | TGTGCCAGCAGCTTGGCGGGGGGCTATGGCTACACCTTC
few | NA | TRBJ1-2 | TRBV6-5 | CASSPGGIGYTF | TGTGCCAGCAGCCCTGGGGGCATTGGCTACACCTTC
few | NA | TRBJ2-7 | TRBV19 | CASSNGGTYEQYF | TGTGCCAGTAGTAACGGGGGAACCTACGAGCAGTACTTC
NA | NA | TRBJ1-2 | TRBV29-1 | CSVETTGDYGYTF | TGCAGCGTGGAGACGACAGGAGACTATGGCTACACCTTC
NA | NA | TRBJ1-1 | TRBV7-9 | CASTTGRSEAFF | TGTGCCAGCACTACCGGACGGAGTGAAGCTTTCTTT
few | NA | TRBJ2-3 | TRBV14 | CASSQDWGRTHTDTQYF | TGTGCCAGCAGCCAAGATTGGGGTAGGACACACACAGATACGCAGTATTTT
NA | NA | TRBJ2-7 | TRBV30 | CAWSLSAPTYEQYF | TGTGCCTGGAGTCTGAGCGCCCCGACCTACGAGCAGTACTTC
few | NA | TRBJ1-2 | TRBV9 | CASSVGNSNYGYTF | TGTGCCAGCAGCGTAGGGAACTCTAACTATGGCTACACCTTC
few | NA | TRBJ1-1 | TRBV6-6 | CASSYSMKGNTEAFF | TGTGCCAGCAGTTACTCGATGAAAGGGAACACTGAAGCTTTCTTT
few | TRBD2 | TRBJ2-3 | TRBV28 | CASSQSRGGTDTQYF | TGTGCCAGCAGTCAGTCGCGGGGGGGCACAGATACGCAGTATTTT
NA | TRBD2 | TRBJ2-1 | TRBV29-1 | CSVDPAGGYNEQFF | TGCAGCGTTGATCCAGCGGGGGGTTATAATGAGCAGTTCTTC
NA | TRBD1 | TRBJ1-5 | TRBV2 | CASSRDRNNQPQHF | TGTGCCAGCAGTAGGGACAGGAACAATCAGCCCCAGCATTTT
few | NA | TRBJ1-6 | TRBV7-2 | CASSLLEGWNSPLHF | TGTGCCAGCAGCCTCCTCGAAGGGTGGAATTCACCCCTCCACTTT